The 14 T cell receptor beta chains below come from one sample, sequenced in a study of blood T cell repertoires in COVID-19. TCRdb keeps only in-frame clones here, not all; method: immunoSEQ multiplex PCR. The sample lists around 52,000 clones; around 83% were seen once. The sequenced sample consisted of peripheral blood. These receptors originate from a human donor in a cohort sampled during active COVID-19.

This chain links TRBV18 with TRBJ1-1; a possible D gene is TRBD1 (5 bases). Trimming took off 4 bases at V and 5 bases at J, with 11 bases between the two ends. There are 13 residues in the CDR3. Germline V gene data show CDR1 as KGHSH and CDR2 as LQKENI. CDR3 amino acids: CASSQAGGTEAFF. CDR3 coding DNA: TGTGCCAGCTCACAAGCGGGGGGGACTGAAGCTTTCTTT.

This chain uses TRBV15 with TRBJ2-3; a weak D match, TRBD2 (6 bases). This CDR3 is 16 amino acids long. V dropped 4 bases and J dropped 2 bases, with 16 bases sitting between them. CDR1 and CDR2 from the germline V gene are LNHNV and YYDKDF (reference sequence). CDR3 nucleotides: TGTGCCACCAGCACTCAAACTAGCACCCTCACAGATACGCAGTATTTT. Its translation is CATSTQTSTLTDTQYF. The variable domain in full, completed from reference TRBV15 and TRBJ2-3, reads DAMVIQNPRYQVTQFGKPVTLSCSQTLNHNVMYWYQQKSSQAPKLLFHYYDKDFNNEADTPDNFQSRRPNTSFCFLDIRSPGLGDTAMYLCATSTQTSTLTDTQYFGPGTRLTVL.

This clone was seen only once. The chain has TRBV19 and TRBJ2-3, with D possibly being TRBD1 (6 bases). The V end was cut by 3 bases, the J end by 4 bases, with 17 bases between. Per germline, CDR1 LNHDA and CDR2 SQIVND (reference sequence). The CDR3 runs 16 residues. The CDR3 sequence is CASSIGNRVVADTQYF. DNA for the CDR3: TGTGCCAGTAGTATCGGTAACAGGGTCGTTGCAGATACGCAGTATTTT.

Only one count was recorded for this clone. The chain joins TRBV12-3 or TRBV12-4 to TRBJ1-1; D ambiguous. The V and J ends lost 6 bases and 4 bases respectively, with 12 bases between them. The CDR3 runs to 13 residues. Written as DNA, the CDR3 is TGTGCCAGCAGCCTTAAGGGAGGCACTGAAGCTTTCTTT. It encodes CASSLKGGTEAFF.

The gene calls are TRBV9 and TRBJ2-3, with TRBD2 matching 10 bases. V dropped 2 bases and J dropped 6; count of bases not matched to a gene: 6. CDR1 and CDR2 from the germline V gene are SGDLS and YYNGEE. The length of the CDR3 is 15 residues. As DNA, the CDR3 is TGTGCCAGCAGCGTCCTGACTAGCGGGTCTGATACGCAGTATTTT. Amino acid sequence: CASSVLTSGSDTQYF.

This sequence joins TRBV11-2 and TRBJ2-7, with TRBD1 matching over 7 bases. Trimming removed 4 bases from V and 7 bases from J; junction bases left unmatched: 16. The CDR3 has 16 residues. CDR1 SGHAT and CDR2 FQNNGV come from the germline V gene. CDR3 sequence: CASSSQGTALSGEQYF. In DNA form, the CDR3 reads TGTGCCAGCAGCTCACAAGGGACAGCCCTCTCGGGGGAGCAGTACTTC.

The rearrangement joins TRBV12-5 to TRBJ1-3; D perhaps matches TRBD1 (6 bases). Trimming left V 0 bases short and J 0 bases short, with 18 bases between. This CDR3 comprises 19 residues. Germline CDR1 reads LGHNT; CDR2 reads FRNRAP. CDR3 amino acids: CASGLVARRQVLSGNTIYF. DNA of the CDR3: TGTGCTAGTGGTTTGGTCGCCCGGCGACAGGTCCTCTCTGGAAACACCATATATTTT. The variable domain in full, with the rest retrieved from reference TRBV12-5 and TRBJ1-3, is DARVTQTPRHKVTEMGQEVTMRCQPILGHNTVFWYRQTMMQGLELLAYFRNRAPLDDSGMPKDRFSAEMPDATLATLKIQPSEPRDSAVYFCASGLVARRQVLSGNTIYFGEGSWLTVV.

This clone was counted between two and nine times. V is TRBV9 and J is TRBJ1-2, with a weak D call TRBD1 (5 bases). CDR1 is SGDLS and CDR2 is YYNGEE in the germline V gene. There are 16 residues in the CDR3. Trimming removed 0 bases from V and 6 bases from J, with 18 bases in between. CDR3: CASSVGPVLGGNGYTF. Here the CDR3 DNA reads TGTGCCAGCAGCGTAGGTCCAGTACTCGGGGGAAATGGCTACACCTTC.

This chain links TRBV4-1 with TRBJ1-3; maybe TRBD1 (6 bases). V lost 1 base, J lost 4 bases, and 8 bases lay in between. Germline V lookup: CDR1 MGHRA, CDR2 YSYEKL. The CDR3 covers 14 residues. The CDR3 nucleotides read TGCGCCAGCAGCCAAGCTGGGACAGGAAACACCATATATTTT. Translation gives CASSQAGTGNTIYF.

This clone was picked up one time. The rearrangement links TRBV5-1 to TRBJ2-7; D uncertain. Germline V gene sequence: CDR1 SGHRS, CDR2 YFSETQ. This CDR3 region has 14 residues. Trimming shortened V by 0 bases and J by 2 bases, and 9 bases separated the two germline ends. The CDR3 nucleotides are TGCGCCAGCAGCTTGGATAGGCAGGCCTACGAGCAGTACTTC. It translates to CASSLDRQAYEQYF.

V and J are TRBV5-1 and TRBJ2-3; 7 bases fit TRBD2. CDR1 SGHRS and CDR2 YFSETQ come from the germline V gene. V lost 0 bases, J lost 2 bases, and 6 bases stayed unmatched. The CDR3 is made up of 16 amino acids. The CDR3 reads CASSLAGGSFTDTQYF. The CDR3 DNA follows: TGCGCCAGCAGCTTGGCGGGGGGTTCCTTCACAGATACGCAGTATTTT.

This chain links TRBV27 with TRBJ1-1, with 8 nucleotides matching TRBD1. Germline trimming cut 6 bases from V and 6 bases from J; bases unmatched to any gene: 6. This CDR3 is 13 amino acids long. CDR1 and CDR2 (germline): MNHEY, SMNVEV (reference sequence). For the CDR3, the DNA is TGTGCCAGCAGGGGGGACAGGAGAGCTGAAGCTTTCTTT. It specifies CASRGDRRAEAFF.

A note on this clone: The germline gene is not matched at one end of the junction; a read error may be the cause. The CDR3: CASSLGGEGPLF. CDR3 nucleotide sequence: TGTGCCAGCAGCTTAGGGGGGGAAGGGCCGCTCTTC. The rearrangement joins TRBV11-3 to TRBJ2-1, with TRBD2 as a possible D gene (6 bases). The CDR3 length is 12 residues. Germline V gives CDR1 SGHNT, CDR2 YENEEA.

V gene TRBV2 combines with J gene TRBJ2-5; maybe TRBD1 (6 bases). Germline assignment: CDR1 SNHLY and CDR2 FYNNEI. V was shortened by 9 bases and J by 5 bases, with 25 bases between the two germline ends. The CDR3 consists of 16 residues. The CDR3 DNA reads TGTGCCAGTCACTGGGGCGACAGGCAAGAGGGGGAGACCCAGTACTTC. Translating it yields CASHWGDRQEGETQYF.